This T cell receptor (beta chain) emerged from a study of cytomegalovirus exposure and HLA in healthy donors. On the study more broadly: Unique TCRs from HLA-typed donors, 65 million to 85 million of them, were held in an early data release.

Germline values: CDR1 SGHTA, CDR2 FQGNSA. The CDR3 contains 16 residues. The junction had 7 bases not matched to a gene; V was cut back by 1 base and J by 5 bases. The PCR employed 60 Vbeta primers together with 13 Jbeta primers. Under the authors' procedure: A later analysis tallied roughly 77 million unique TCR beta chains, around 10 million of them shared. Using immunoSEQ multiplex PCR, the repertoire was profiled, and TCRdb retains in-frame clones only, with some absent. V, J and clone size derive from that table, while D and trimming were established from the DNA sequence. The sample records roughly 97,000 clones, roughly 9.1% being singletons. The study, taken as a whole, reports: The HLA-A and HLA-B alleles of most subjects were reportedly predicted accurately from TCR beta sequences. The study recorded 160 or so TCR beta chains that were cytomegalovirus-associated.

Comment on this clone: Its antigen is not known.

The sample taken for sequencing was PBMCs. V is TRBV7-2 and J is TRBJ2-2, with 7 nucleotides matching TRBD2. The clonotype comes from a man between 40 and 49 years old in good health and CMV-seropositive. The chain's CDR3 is CASSLDRREGTGELFF. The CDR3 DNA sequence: TGTGCCAGCAGCTTAGACAGGAGGGAGGGAACCGGGGAGCTGTTTTTT.